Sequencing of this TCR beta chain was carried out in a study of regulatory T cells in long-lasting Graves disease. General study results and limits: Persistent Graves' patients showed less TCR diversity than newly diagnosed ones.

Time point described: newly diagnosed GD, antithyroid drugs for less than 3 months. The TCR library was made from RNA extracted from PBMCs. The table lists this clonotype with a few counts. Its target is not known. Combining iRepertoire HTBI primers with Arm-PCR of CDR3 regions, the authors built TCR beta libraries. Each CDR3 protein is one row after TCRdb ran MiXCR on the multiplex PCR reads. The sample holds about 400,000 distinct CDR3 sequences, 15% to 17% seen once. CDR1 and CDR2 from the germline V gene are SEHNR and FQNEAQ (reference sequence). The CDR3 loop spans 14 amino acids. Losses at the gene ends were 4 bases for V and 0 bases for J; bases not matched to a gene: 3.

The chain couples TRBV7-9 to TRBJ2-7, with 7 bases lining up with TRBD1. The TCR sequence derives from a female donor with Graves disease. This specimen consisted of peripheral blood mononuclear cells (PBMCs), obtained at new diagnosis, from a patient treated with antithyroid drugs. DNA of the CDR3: TGTGCCAGCAGCTCATGGGACAGCTCCTACGAGCAGTACTTC. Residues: CASSSWDSSYEQYF.